This TCR beta chain emerged from a study of blood T cell repertoires in COVID-19. As for the study in general: T cells, B-cell-depleted T cells, or PBMCs supplied cDNA or gDNA.

Deletions cut 4 bases from V and 6 bases from J, with 11 bases between. This CDR3 has 13 residues. CDR1 is SNHLY and CDR2 is FYNNEI in the germline V gene. In the source study's methods: Counts of nucleated cells, estimated from reference gene primer amplification, were obtained. Method: immunoSEQ multiplex PCR; TCRdb's copy keeps in-frame clones and lacks some. V and J calls and clone size are given by that table; D and trimming were obtained from the DNA. Of about 270,000 clones listed, around 86% were seen once; the top ten hold about 2.7%. In assigning cohorts, the study relied on participant-reported clinical history. Symptom resolution, clearance, or two negative PCRs marked the recovered donors of Cohort 3.

The material sequenced was PBMCs or T cells enriched from blood (not recorded which). The chain employs TRBV2 and TRBJ2-3; tentative D call: TRBD2 (5 bases). This clonotype was sampled from a woman in her late teens or twenties who had recovered from COVID-19. The CDR3 coding sequence is TGTGCCAGCAGTGGGGAGACATTCGATACGCAGTATTTT. Residues: CASSGETFDTQYF.